What follows is one T cell receptor beta chain and its context. Adults between about 18 and 89 years of age took part from fewer than 30 US areas. Original methodology: Counts of nucleated cells, estimated from reference gene primer amplification, were obtained. Sequencing used immunoSEQ multiplex PCR; TCRdb keeps in-frame clones, though not all of them. Clone size and V and J calls were adopted from that table, with D and trimming inferred from the DNA. The table shows more than 300,000 clones, with 88% occurring only once. The sample belongs to a study of blood T cell repertoires in COVID-19. Study as a whole: Donors in the United States, Italy and Spain gave samples during acute or convalescent COVID-19. T cells, B-cell-depleted T cells, or PBMCs provided the cDNA or gDNA that served as material.

The germline V gene encodes CDR1 SGHDT and CDR2 YYEEEE. V gave up 6 bases and J gave up 0 bases, with 16 bases separating them. CDR3 length: 16 amino acids. The sequence came from a woman aged 18-29 years who had recovered from COVID-19. Sequenced sample: PBMCs or T cells enriched from blood (not recorded which). V usage is TRBV5-6 and J usage is TRBJ2-4; D perhaps matches TRBD2 (6 bases). In nucleotides, the CDR3 is TGTGCCAGCAACACTTGGGCGGGGTTAGCCAAAAACATTCAGTACTTC. Amino acid sequence: CASNTWAGLAKNIQYF.